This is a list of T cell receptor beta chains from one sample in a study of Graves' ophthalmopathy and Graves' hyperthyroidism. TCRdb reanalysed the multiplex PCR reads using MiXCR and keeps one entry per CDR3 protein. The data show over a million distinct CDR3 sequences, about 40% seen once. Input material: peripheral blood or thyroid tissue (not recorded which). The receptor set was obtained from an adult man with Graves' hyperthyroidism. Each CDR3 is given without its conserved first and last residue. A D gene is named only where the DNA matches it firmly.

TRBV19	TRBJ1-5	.	ASSIGSGGGNQPQH
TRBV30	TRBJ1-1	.	AWSWVQPSGAF
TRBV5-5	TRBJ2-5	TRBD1	ASSPTGAPRETQY
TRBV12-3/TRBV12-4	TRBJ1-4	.	ASSLLGEKLF
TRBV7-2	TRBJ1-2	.	ASSSPGAENYGYT
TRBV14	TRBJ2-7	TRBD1	ASSQDLGQGGRSYEQY
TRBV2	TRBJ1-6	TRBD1	ASSEDNRGKSPLH
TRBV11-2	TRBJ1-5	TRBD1	ASSLVGQGSWQPQH
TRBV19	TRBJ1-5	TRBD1	ASAQDRGRRNQPQH
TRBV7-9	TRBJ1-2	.	ASSLGRRGYGYT
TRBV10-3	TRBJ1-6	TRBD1	ATLRTGRSPLH
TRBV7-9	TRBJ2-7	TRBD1	ASSILSVGQGYEQY
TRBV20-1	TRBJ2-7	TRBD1	SAYTGQGGAEQY
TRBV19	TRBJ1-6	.	ASKVAGTSPLH
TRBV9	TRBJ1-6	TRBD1	ASSVGTGGSSPLH
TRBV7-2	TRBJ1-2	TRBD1	ASSPRTGANYGYT
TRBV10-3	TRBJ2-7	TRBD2	ASRTSGQGYEQY
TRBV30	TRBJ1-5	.	AWSVRGEQPQH
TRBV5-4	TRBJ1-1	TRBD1	ASSLGQGVGTEAF
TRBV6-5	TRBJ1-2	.	ASSYEAEASYGYT
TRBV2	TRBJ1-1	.	ASSLQGMNTEAF
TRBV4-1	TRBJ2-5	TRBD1	ASGVGQGPDGETQY
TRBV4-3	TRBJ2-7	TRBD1	ASSQEWDRRYEQY
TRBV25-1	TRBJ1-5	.	ASSAKQGNSNQPQH
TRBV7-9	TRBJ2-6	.	ASVAGVGANVLT
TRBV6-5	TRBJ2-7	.	ASSSGTIYEQY
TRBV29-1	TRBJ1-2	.	SAKTGYDGYT
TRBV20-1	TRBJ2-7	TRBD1	SGGDRGIGEQY
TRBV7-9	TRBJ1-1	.	ASSLDVTEAF
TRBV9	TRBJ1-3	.	ASSVGQPGNTIY
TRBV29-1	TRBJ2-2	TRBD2	SSSASGGAWGELF
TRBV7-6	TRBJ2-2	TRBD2	ASSIGTSGTGELF
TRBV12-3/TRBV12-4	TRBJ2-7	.	ASKRTGLPPYEQY
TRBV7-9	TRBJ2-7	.	ASSSISVQY
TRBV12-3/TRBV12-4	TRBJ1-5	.	ASSQVGVDQPQH
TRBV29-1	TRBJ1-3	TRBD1	SSPRQGSSGNTIY
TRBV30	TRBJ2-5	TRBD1	AWRQGPYQETQY
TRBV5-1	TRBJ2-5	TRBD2	ASSLGTSGGETQY
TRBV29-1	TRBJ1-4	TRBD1	SSYRQGSDEKLF
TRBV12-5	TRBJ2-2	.	ASGPSPNTGELF
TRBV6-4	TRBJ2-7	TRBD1	ASSGYDRVYEQY
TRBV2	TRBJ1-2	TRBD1	ASSWTGLNYGYT
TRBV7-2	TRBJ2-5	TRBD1	ASSLGGQGSTQY
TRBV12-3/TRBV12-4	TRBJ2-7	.	ASRLGGYEQY
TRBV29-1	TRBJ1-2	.	SVFEGNVYT
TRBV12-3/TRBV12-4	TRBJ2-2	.	ASSLAITGELF
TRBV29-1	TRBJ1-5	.	SSGTGPNQPQH
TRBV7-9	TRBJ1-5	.	ASSLAGPSNQPQH
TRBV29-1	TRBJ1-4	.	SVGWVQEKLF
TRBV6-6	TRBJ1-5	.	ASSYPGDFNQPQH
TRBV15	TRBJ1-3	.	ATSRDIGRVRNTIY
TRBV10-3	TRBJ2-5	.	AINQGLAGETQY
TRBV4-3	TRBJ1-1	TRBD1	ASSQGVDRVNTEAF
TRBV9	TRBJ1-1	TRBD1	ASSSRDRADTEAF
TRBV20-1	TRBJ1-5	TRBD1	SARGGTGSDAYQPQH
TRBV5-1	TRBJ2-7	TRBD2	ASSLFPSGNYEQY
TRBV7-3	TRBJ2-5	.	ARTGLSETQY
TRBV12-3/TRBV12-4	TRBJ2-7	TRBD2	ASSDAGTSVAEQY
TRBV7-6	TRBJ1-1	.	ASSSSQGTEAF